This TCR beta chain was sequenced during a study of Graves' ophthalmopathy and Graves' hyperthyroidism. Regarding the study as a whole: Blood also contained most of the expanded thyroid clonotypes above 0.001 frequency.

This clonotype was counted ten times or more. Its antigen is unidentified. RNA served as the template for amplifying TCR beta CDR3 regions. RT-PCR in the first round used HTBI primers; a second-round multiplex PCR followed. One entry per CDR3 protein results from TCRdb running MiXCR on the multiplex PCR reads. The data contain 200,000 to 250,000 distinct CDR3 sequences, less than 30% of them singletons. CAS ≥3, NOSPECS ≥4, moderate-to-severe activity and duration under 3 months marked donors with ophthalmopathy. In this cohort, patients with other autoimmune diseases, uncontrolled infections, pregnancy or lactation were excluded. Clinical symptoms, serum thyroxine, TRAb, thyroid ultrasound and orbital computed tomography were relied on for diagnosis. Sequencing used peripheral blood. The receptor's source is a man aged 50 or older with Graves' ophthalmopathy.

The CDR3: CASAPAHYGYTF. CDR3 DNA sequence: TGTGCCAGCGCCCCGGCACACTATGGCTACACCTTC. The chain carries TRBV2 and TRBJ1-2; unclear D gene. CDR1 SNHLY and CDR2 FYNNEI come from the germline V gene. Between the trimmed V and J ends, which lost 8 bases and 3 bases, there was a span of 10 bases. This CDR3 has 12 residues.